Included here is one T cell receptor (beta chain) sequence, with context. This sample is part of a study of cytomegalovirus exposure and HLA in healthy donors. In the PCR, 60 Vbeta and 13 Jbeta primers were used. Source study methods: Later, an analysis found 75 million to 90 million unique TCR beta chains, and roughly 10 million of these were shared. The repertoire was sequenced with immunoSEQ multiplex PCR; TCRdb's copy has only in-frame clones and lacks some. From that table come the V and J calls and clone size; the DNA was used to work out D and trimming. The data contain over 100,000 clones, 77% of them singletons. CDR1 is LNHDA and CDR2 is SQIVND in the germline V gene (reference sequence). The CDR3 is made up of 16 amino acids. V dropped 6 bases and J dropped 6 bases, with 21 bases sitting between them.

Sequenced sample: PBMCs. The clonotype was recovered from a male donor in good health and CMV-seropositive. The V call is TRBV19, the J call TRBJ1-5; the D gene is possibly TRBD1 (5 bases). Written as DNA, the CDR3 is TGTGCCAGTAGCCACCCACGGGGGGTTAAGGCTCAGCCCCAGCATTTT. Translation gives CASSHPRGVKAQPQHF.